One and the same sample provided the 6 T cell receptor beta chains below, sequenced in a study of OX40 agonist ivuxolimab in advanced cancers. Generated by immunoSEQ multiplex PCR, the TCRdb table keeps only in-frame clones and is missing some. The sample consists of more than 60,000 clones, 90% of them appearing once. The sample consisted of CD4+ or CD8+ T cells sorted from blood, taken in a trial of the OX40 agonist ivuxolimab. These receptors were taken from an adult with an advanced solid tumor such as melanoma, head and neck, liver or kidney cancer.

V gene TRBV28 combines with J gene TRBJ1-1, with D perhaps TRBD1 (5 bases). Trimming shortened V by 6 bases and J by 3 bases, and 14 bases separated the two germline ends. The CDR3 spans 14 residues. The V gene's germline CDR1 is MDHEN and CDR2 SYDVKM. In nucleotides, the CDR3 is TGTGCCAGCAGGTGGGGGGGGATGGACACTGAAGCTTTCTTT. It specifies CASRWGGMDTEAFF. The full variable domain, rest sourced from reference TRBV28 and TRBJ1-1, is DVKVTQSSRYLVKRTGEKVFLECVQDMDHENMFWYRQDPGLGLRLIYFSYDVKMKEKGDIPEGYSVSREKKERFSLILESASTNQTSMYLCASRWGGMDTEAFFGQGTRLTVV.

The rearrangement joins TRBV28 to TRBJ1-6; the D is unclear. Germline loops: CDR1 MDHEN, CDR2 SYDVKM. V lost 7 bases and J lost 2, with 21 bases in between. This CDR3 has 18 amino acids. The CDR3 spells CASTSPLASQPYNSPLHF. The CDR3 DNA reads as TGTGCCAGCACCTCCCCCCTGGCCTCACAACCCTATAATTCACCCCTCCACTTT.

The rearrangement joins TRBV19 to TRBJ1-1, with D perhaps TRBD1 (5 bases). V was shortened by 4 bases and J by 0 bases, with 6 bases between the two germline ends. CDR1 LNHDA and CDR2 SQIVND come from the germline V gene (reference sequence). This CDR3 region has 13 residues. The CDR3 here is CASSTTVNTEAFF. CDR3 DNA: TGTGCCAGTAGTACGACAGTGAACACTGAAGCTTTCTTT.

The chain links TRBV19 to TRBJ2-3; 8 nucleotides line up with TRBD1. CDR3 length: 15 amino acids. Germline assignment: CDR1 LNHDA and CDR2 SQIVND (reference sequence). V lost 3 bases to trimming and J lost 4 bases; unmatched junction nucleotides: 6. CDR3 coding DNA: TGTGCCAGTAGTATGGGGACAGGAGGGGCAGATACGCAGTATTTT. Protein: CASSMGTGGADTQYF.

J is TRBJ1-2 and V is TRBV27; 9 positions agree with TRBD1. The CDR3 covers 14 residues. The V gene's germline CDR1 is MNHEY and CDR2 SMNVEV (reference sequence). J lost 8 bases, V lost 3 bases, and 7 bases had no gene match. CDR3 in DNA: TGTGCCAGCAGTTTTCGGGACAGGGCAGGAGGCTACACCTTC. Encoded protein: CASSFRDRAGGYTF.

The CDR3 here is CASSSDRDSYEQYF. CDR3 nucleotides: TGTGCCAGCAGCTCTGACAGGGATTCCTACGAGCAGTACTTC. This chain connects TRBV7-2 to TRBJ2-7, with 7 positions matching TRBD1. Looked up from germline, CDR1 is SGHTA and CDR2 is FQGNSA. V gave up 4 bases and J gave up 1 base; unmatched junction bases: 4. CDR3 length: 14 residues.